These 32 T cell receptor beta chains originate from one sample sequenced in a study of shared clonotypes between healthy human individuals. Generated by immunoSEQ multiplex PCR, the TCRdb table keeps only in-frame clones and is missing some. The sample has approximately 980,000 clones, about 80% seen once; the top ten hold approximately 1.5%. Sequenced material: memory CD4+ T cells sorted from blood. Specified subset: CD45RA-negative fraction. Receptors originate from a man younger than 35 in good health.

This clone was seen at least ten times. The rearrangement joins TRBV25-1 to TRBJ1-2, with D unclear. CDR1 MGHDK and CDR2 SYGVNS come from the germline V gene. V gave up 2 bases and J gave up 0 bases, with 4 bases separating them. This CDR3 region has 13 residues. The CDR3 DNA reads TGTGCCAGCAGTGAAGGAACTAACTATGGCTACACCTTC. This translates into CASSEGTNYGYTF.

This chain uses TRBV18 with TRBJ2-3; the D gene is possibly TRBD2 (5 bases). V shed 0 bases and J shed 5 bases, with 6 bases lying between them. Germline V lookup: CDR1 KGHSH, CDR2 LQKENI. This CDR3 is built from 13 residues. CDR3: CASSPPRGDTQYF. In nucleotides, the CDR3 is TGTGCCAGCTCACCACCCCGGGGAGATACGCAGTATTTT.

The genes are TRBV27 and TRBJ2-3, with D unresolved. Germline values: CDR1 MNHEY, CDR2 SMNVEV (reference sequence). V was pared by 7 bases and J by 3 bases, with 20 bases between. The CDR3 is 16 amino acids. CDR3 amino acids: CASKSAVGKGTDTQYF. CDR3 bases: TGTGCCAGCAAGTCGGCAGTTGGGAAAGGGACAGATACGCAGTATTTT.

This clone was observed a single time. The chain employs TRBV2 and TRBJ1-6; TRBD1 agrees at 7 bases. Germline assignment: CDR1 SNHLY and CDR2 FYNNEI. With 6 bases clipped from V and 4 bases from J, the junction kept 6 bases outside the gene matches. This CDR3 is built from 15 residues. CDR3 region: CASSYRDRYNSPLHF. The CDR3 bases are TGTGCCAGCAGCTACCGGGACAGATATAATTCACCCCTCCACTTT.

V and J are TRBV5-5 and TRBJ1-1; no clear D gene. There are 14 residues in the CDR3. V lost 0 bases, J lost 2 bases, and 8 bases lay in between. Germline V CDR1 and CDR2: SGHKS, YYEKEE (reference sequence). CDR3 coding DNA: TGTGCCAGCAGCTTGGATCAGGTTAACACTGAAGCTTTCTTT. This sequence encodes CASSLDQVNTEAFF.

This sequence joins TRBV29-1 and TRBJ2-7; D is unclear. V was shortened by 0 bases and J by 9 bases, with 12 bases between the two germline ends. This CDR3 has 12 amino acids. The germline CDR1 and CDR2 sequences are SQVTM and ANQGSEA. This chain's CDR3 is CSVEDNSKRQYF. The DNA for the CDR3 is TGCAGCGTTGAAGACAACAGTAAACGGCAGTACTTC.

V and J are TRBV20-1 and TRBJ1-2, with D possibly matching TRBD1 (5 bases). The CDR3 covers 11 residues. Trimming shortened V by 3 bases and J by 7 bases, and 9 bases separated the two germline ends. Germline CDR1 is DFQATT and CDR2 is SNEGSKA (reference sequence). The CDR3: CSASREGGYTF. CDR3 bases: TGCAGTGCTAGCAGGGAGGGTGGCTACACCTTC.

This clone has just a few counts. Germline is not matched at one junction end, which may reflect a read error. This chain links TRBV7-7 with TRBJ2-2, with 10 bases fitting TRBD2. CDR3 length equals 14 residues. From germline, CDR1 is SSHAT and CDR2 FNYEAQ (reference sequence). The CDR3 is CASSPQGLAGELFF. In DNA form, the CDR3 reads TGTGCTAGCAGCCCCCAGGGACTAGCGGGGGAGCTGTTTTTT.

This clone was counted a single time. The genes are TRBV9 and TRBJ1-4, with unresolved D. Germline V CDR1 and CDR2: SGDLS, YYNGEE. The CDR3 has 15 amino acids. V was pared by 1 base and J by 8 bases, with 15 bases between. As DNA, the CDR3 is TGTGCCAGCAGCGTATCCGGGGATCCTAGGGAAAAACTGTTTTTT. It codes for CASSVSGDPREKLFF.

This clone is a singleton in its sample. The V and J genes are TRBV28 and TRBJ1-6; 9 bases match TRBD1. The germline CDR1 and CDR2 sequences are MDHEN and SYDVKM. The V and J ends lost 3 bases and 7 bases, in that order; junction bases with no gene match: 4. CDR3 size: 15 residues. In DNA, the CDR3 is TGTGCCAGCAGTTTCGGACAGGGGAGGAATTCACCCCTCCACTTT. This gives the protein CASSFGQGRNSPLHF.

About this clone itself: Other DNA sequences in the sample encode the same CDR3. This chain joins TRBV11-3 and TRBJ2-2; unclear D gene. Germline V gene data show CDR1 as SGHNT and CDR2 as YENEEA. This CDR3 is 13 amino acids long. The V end lost 3 bases, the J end lost 5 bases, and 7 bases lay between the germline ends. The DNA for the CDR3 is TGTGCCAGCAGCTTGTTAAGGACCGGGGAGCTGTTTTTT. Its translation is CASSLLRTGELFF. The variable domain in full, completed from reference TRBV11-3 and TRBJ2-2, reads EAGVVQSPRYKIIEKKQPVAFWCNPISGHNTLYWYLQNLGQGPELLIRYENEEAVDDSQLPKDRFSAERLKGVDSTLKIQPAELGDSAVYLCASSLLRTGELFFGEGSRLTVL.

The table lists this clone with a few counts. The rearrangement joins TRBV5-6 to TRBJ1-6; no clear D gene. The CDR3 is 14 amino acids. Trimming pared 0 bases from V and 7 bases from J, leaving 8 bases between. Germline V gene lookup returns CDR1 SGHDT and CDR2 YYEEEE. CDR3 bases: TGTGCCAGCAGCTTGGCCATTGGGAATTCACCCCTCCACTTT. It yields the protein CASSLAIGNSPLHF.

This chain uses TRBV6-1 with TRBJ2-7; the D gene could be TRBD1 or TRBD2 (5 bases each). V was cut by 0 bases and J by 5 bases, with 20 bases left in between. The CDR3 runs 17 residues. The V gene's germline CDR1 is MNHNS and CDR2 SASEGT. CDR3 sequence: CASSEARPGEGPHEQYF. DNA for the CDR3: TGTGCCAGCAGTGAAGCGCGACCGGGCGAGGGGCCCCACGAGCAGTACTTC.

The chain couples TRBV19 to TRBJ2-5; TRBD1 matches 10 bases. V lost 5 bases and J lost 4; bases outside the gene matches: 10. Germline-derived CDR1 and CDR2 are LNHDA and SQIVND (reference sequence). This CDR3 has 16 residues. The CDR3: CASSLAGTGVRETQYF. The CDR3, as DNA: TGTGCCAGTAGTCTTGCCGGGACAGGGGTACGAGAGACCCAGTACTTC.

This sequence joins TRBV5-6 and TRBJ2-4; D is unresolved. The CDR3 runs 13 residues. The germline gives CDR1 SGHDT, CDR2 YYEEEE. The V gene lost 4 bases and the J gene lost 9 bases, with 14 bases spanning the gap. CDR3 nucleotide sequence: TGTGCCAGCAGCCTGGACCCTCCGGTCATTCAGTACTTC. Translation gives CASSLDPPVIQYF.

The rearrangement uses TRBV30 and TRBJ1-2; 8 nucleotides match TRBD1. Trimming cost V 0 bases and J 3 bases; bases outside gene matches: 15. CDR1 GTSNPN and CDR2 SVGIG come from the germline V gene (reference sequence). The CDR3 runs to 18 residues. This CDR3 reads CAWSVLYVFGTGHYGYTF. As DNA, the CDR3 is TGTGCCTGGAGTGTACTTTATGTATTCGGGACAGGCCACTATGGCTACACCTTC.

This chain links TRBV11-1 with TRBJ2-7; possibly TRBD1 or TRBD2 for D (5 bases each). Trimming took off 5 bases at V and 0 bases at J, with 14 bases between the two ends. The germline V gene encodes CDR1 SGHAT and CDR2 FQDESV (reference sequence). The CDR3 length is 15 residues. The CDR3 loop is CASSREGPLSYEQYF. The CDR3 bases are TGTGCCAGCAGCCGTGAGGGGCCTCTCTCCTACGAGCAGTACTTC.

The chain links TRBV6-1 to TRBJ2-6, with 12 bases matching TRBD1. CDR1 and CDR2 from the germline V gene are MNHNS and SASEGT. CDR3 length equals 18 residues. Losses at the gene ends were 2 bases for V and 4 bases for J; bases not matched to a gene: 6. The CDR3: CASSESGQGALGANVLTF. The DNA for the CDR3 is TGTGCCAGCAGTGAATCGGGACAGGGGGCGTTAGGGGCCAACGTCCTGACTTTC.

The rearrangement uses TRBV9 and TRBJ1-3, with D uncertain. Looked up from germline, CDR1 is SGDLS and CDR2 is YYNGEE. Trimming stripped 0 bases from V and 3 bases from J, with 13 bases between. The CDR3 extends over 16 amino acids. The CDR3 nucleotides are TGTGCCAGCAGCGTAGATGCAGGATCGGGTGGAAACACCATATATTTT. This encodes CASSVDAGSGGNTIYF.

The rearrangement joins TRBV7-8 to TRBJ2-1; TRBD2 matches 15 bases. V gave up 3 bases and J gave up 7 bases; unmatched junction bases: 16. Looked up from germline, CDR1 is SGHVS and CDR2 is FQNEAQ. The CDR3 is made up of 20 amino acids. The CDR3 DNA reads as TGTGCCAGCAGCTTTTGGACAGGGAGAAGGACTAGCGGGAGGGCTAATGAGCAGTTCTTC. Amino acid sequence: CASSFWTGRRTSGRANEQFF.

This rearrangement joins TRBV19 to TRBJ2-7, with D perhaps matching TRBD1 or TRBD2 (5 bases each). Germline CDR1 LNHDA, CDR2 SQIVND (reference sequence). The CDR3 is 15 amino acids. V gave up 2 bases and J gave up 2 bases, with 13 bases separating them. DNA of the CDR3: TGTGCCAGTAGTATACAGCACACGGGGCCCTACGAGCAGTACTTC. It is translated as CASSIQHTGPYEQYF.

V is TRBV2 and J is TRBJ1-5; 7 bases fit TRBD1. In germline, CDR1 is SNHLY, CDR2 FYNNEI. The CDR3 loop spans 14 amino acids. After removal of 8 bases from V and 6 bases from J, the junction contained 10 bases not matched to a gene. The CDR3 protein is CASGQTGAGQPQHF. The CDR3 region has the DNA TGTGCCAGCGGACAAACAGGGGCCGGTCAGCCCCAGCATTTT.

This chain connects TRBV6-5 to TRBJ1-5, with a tentative D call TRBD1 (6 bases). CDR3 size: 15 residues. Trimming cost V 6 bases and J 0 bases, with 12 bases left between them. Looked up from germline, CDR1 is MNHEY and CDR2 is SVGAGI. CDR3 sequence: CASSAGTISNQPQHF. The CDR3 DNA reads as TGTGCCAGCAGCGCCGGGACAATTAGCAATCAGCCCCAGCATTTT.

On this clone itself: One base away lies a much larger clone, so this may be a sequencing read error. The same CDR3 arises from other DNA sequences in this sample as well. V usage is TRBV4-3 and J usage is TRBJ1-1; maybe TRBD1 (6 bases). Germline CDR1 is LGHNA and CDR2 is YSLEER. This CDR3 has 16 amino acids. The CDR3 DNA reads TGCGCCAGCAGCCAAGATATGAGGCAGGGGTACACTGAAGCTTTCTTC. This sequence encodes CASSQDMRQGYTEAFF.

The chain joins TRBV7-9 to TRBJ2-5; D gene ambiguous. Trimming pared 6 bases from V and 2 bases from J, leaving 28 bases between. The CDR3 extends over 19 amino acids. Per germline, CDR1 SEHNR and CDR2 FQNEAQ (reference sequence). For the CDR3, the DNA is TGTGCCAGCAGGAATTCCAGCCCGCAGGCTGACTTGGGGCAAGAGACCCAGTACTTC. It yields the protein CASRNSSPQADLGQETQYF.

This clone was observed once. V usage is TRBV27 and J usage is TRBJ2-5, with 13 bases matching TRBD2. The germline gives CDR1 MNHEY, CDR2 SMNVEV (reference sequence). The ends lost 5 bases at V and 2 bases at J; junction bases unmatched: 2. This CDR3 region has 15 residues. The CDR3 sequence: CASSRLAGGQETQYF. CDR3 nucleotide sequence: TGTGCCAGCAGTCGACTAGCGGGGGGTCAAGAGACCCAGTACTTC.

This clone occurred a few times. V gene TRBV2 combines with J gene TRBJ2-2, with 11 bases fitting TRBD1. The CDR3 consists of 15 residues. V dropped 6 bases and J dropped 5; count of bases not matched to a gene: 5. Germline loops: CDR1 SNHLY, CDR2 FYNNEI. DNA for the CDR3: TGTGCCAGCAGAGGCCGGGACAGGGGGACCGGGGAGCTGTTTTTT. This translates into CASRGRDRGTGELFF.

This clone was counted a few times. Other nucleotide sequences from this sample produce the same CDR3. The V gene is TRBV9, the J gene TRBJ1-1; D remains ambiguous. CDR3 length: 13 amino acids. V was shortened by 3 bases and J by 0 bases, with 6 bases between the two germline ends. Germline CDR1 SGDLS, CDR2 YYNGEE. For the CDR3, the DNA is TGTGCCAGCAGCGGTACATTGAACACTGAAGCTTTCTTT. It is translated as CASSGTLNTEAFF.

V is TRBV5-4 and J is TRBJ2-1, with 8 bases aligning to TRBD2. CDR3 length: 15 amino acids. With 2 bases clipped from V and 4 bases from J, the junction kept 5 bases outside the gene matches. Germline CDR1 and CDR2: SGHNT and YYREEE (reference sequence). CDR3 bases: TGTGCCAGCAGCTTAGCGGGAGCAGGTTACAATGAGCAGTTCTTC. It encodes CASSLAGAGYNEQFF.

V is TRBV4-1 and J is TRBJ1-1; D might be TRBD1 (5 bases). Germline CDR1 is MGHRA and CDR2 is YSYEKL. V was cut by 2 bases and J by 5 bases, with 12 bases left in between. The CDR3 totals 14 residues. Here the CDR3 reads CASSQLTGGTEAFF. The CDR3 bases are TGCGCCAGCAGCCAACTAACGGGGGGGACTGAAGCTTTCTTT.

Turning to this clone: Other DNA sequences in the same sample also yield this CDR3. The V and J genes are TRBV6-5 and TRBJ1-2, with D perhaps matching TRBD1 (6 bases). CDR3 length equals 12 residues. Trimming left V 5 bases short and J 5 bases short, with 9 bases between. Germline CDR1 and CDR2: MNHEY and SVGAGI. The CDR3 loop is CASSTGNYGYTF. For the CDR3, the DNA is TGTGCCAGCAGTACAGGGAATTATGGCTACACCTTC.

The chain carries TRBV9 and TRBJ2-4, with D unresolved. The CDR3 covers 19 residues. Deletions cut 3 bases from V and 1 base from J, with 23 bases between. CDR1 and CDR2 from the germline V gene are SGDLS and YYNGEE. The CDR3 protein is CASSAEALRPGPAKNIQYF. CDR3 bases: TGTGCCAGCAGCGCAGAGGCCCTTCGCCCCGGCCCTGCCAAAAACATTCAGTACTTC.